Presented here are 23 T cell receptor beta chains from one specimen sequenced in a study of glioma-infiltrating T cells after dendritic cell vaccination. Time point given: after dendritic cell vaccination, including at tumor progression/relapse. The method was immunoSEQ multiplex PCR; TCRdb's version includes in-frame clones alone and lacks a portion of them. The table includes tens of thousands of clones, about nine tenths detected once. The sequencing here drew on blood, taken after dendritic cell vaccination. The receptors were gathered from a human donor with glioblastoma.

J is TRBJ1-5 and V is TRBV7-2; 7 bases match TRBD1. J was trimmed by 1 base and V by 0 bases; bases with no gene match: 3. Germline lookup yields CDR1 SGHTA and CDR2 FQGNSA. The CDR3 has 16 residues. The CDR3 bases are TGTGCCAGCAGCTTAGCGACAGGGTTAAGCAATCAGCCCCAGCATTTT. Translated: CASSLATGLSNQPQHF. Full variable domain (outside the CDR3, taken from reference TRBV7-2 and TRBJ1-5): GAGVSQSPSNKVTEKGKDVELRCDPISGHTALYWYRQSLGQGLEFLIYFQGNSAPDKSGLPSDRFSAERTGGSVSTLTIQRTQQEDSAVYLCASSLATGLSNQPQHFGDGTRLSIL.

The gene calls are TRBV5-6 and TRBJ1-3, with 7 positions matching TRBD1. With 7 bases clipped from V and 2 bases from J, the junction kept 3 bases outside the gene matches. CDR3 length: 13 amino acids. Looked up from germline, CDR1 is SGHDT and CDR2 is YYEEEE. The DNA of the CDR3 is TGTGCCAGCGCGGGGACAGCTGGAAACACCATATATTTT. Translation gives CASAGTAGNTIYF.

The CDR3 is CASSAGQEHNEQFF. The CDR3 DNA reads as TGTGCCAGCAGTGCGGGACAGGAACACAATGAGCAGTTCTTC. This sequence joins TRBV9 and TRBJ2-1; 8 bases are shared with TRBD1. Trimming removed 5 bases from V and 5 bases from J; junction bases left unmatched: 6. The CDR3 runs to 14 residues. Germline V gives CDR1 SGDLS, CDR2 YYNGEE.

V usage is TRBV19 and J usage is TRBJ1-4; TRBD1 agrees at 9 bases. CDR1 and CDR2 (germline): LNHDA, SQIVND (reference sequence). The CDR3 has 15 residues. After removal of 3 bases from V and 3 bases from J, the junction contained 2 bases not matched to a gene. The DNA for the CDR3 is TGTGCCAGTAGTATGAGGGACAGGGCTAATGAAAAACTGTTTTTT. Residues: CASSMRDRANEKLFF.

The chain couples TRBV6-5 to TRBJ2-6, with D uncertain. Germline V gives CDR1 MNHEY, CDR2 SVGAGI. Trimming took 6 bases from V and 0 from J, leaving 6 bases between them. The CDR3 is 14 residues long. Written as DNA, the CDR3 is TGTGCCAGCAGAATCAGCTCTGGGGCCAACGTCCTGACTTTC. Encoded protein: CASRISSGANVLTF.

The chain employs TRBV15 and TRBJ2-5; 12 bases align to TRBD2. This CDR3 is 17 amino acids long. V shed 2 bases, J shed 1 base, and the junction held 5 bases outside the gene matches. From germline, CDR1 is LNHNV and CDR2 YYDKDF (reference sequence). The CDR3 spells CATSRTPSGGGQETQYF. In DNA, the CDR3 is TGTGCCACCAGCAGAACCCCTAGCGGGGGGGGCCAAGAGACCCAGTACTTC.

This chain uses TRBV6-1 with TRBJ2-1, with TRBD1 matching over 7 bases. There are 15 residues in the CDR3. V shed 6 bases and J 1 base; nucleotides not matched to a gene: 6. The germline V gene encodes CDR1 MNHNS and CDR2 SASEGT. Written as DNA, the CDR3 is TGTGCCAGCAGGATGACAGGGCCGTCCTACAATGAGCAGTTCTTC. Translating gives CASRMTGPSYNEQFF.

In this sample, this clone turned up a few times. V usage is TRBV4-1 and J usage is TRBJ1-1; 7 nucleotides line up with TRBD1. After removal of 0 bases from V and 4 bases from J, the junction contained 2 bases not matched to a gene. CDR3 size: 14 residues. Germline V gene data show CDR1 as MGHRA and CDR2 as YSYEKL. CDR3 amino acids: CASSQDGDSTEAFF. The CDR3 DNA reads TGCGCCAGCAGCCAAGATGGGGACAGCACTGAAGCTTTCTTT.

The CDR3 coding sequence is TGTGCCAGCAGCTTGGAGACTGACACTGAAGCTTTCTTT. Encoded protein: CASSLETDTEAFF. The chain links TRBV7-7 to TRBJ1-1; no firm D call. There are 13 residues in the CDR3. Germline lookup yields CDR1 SSHAT and CDR2 FNYEAQ (reference sequence). The V gene lost 3 bases and the J gene lost 3 bases, with 8 bases spanning the gap.

V gene TRBV10-1 combines with J gene TRBJ1-2; tentatively, D is TRBD1 (6 bases). Germline values: CDR1 WNHNN, CDR2 SYGVQD (reference sequence). The CDR3 contains 14 residues. V was shortened by 4 bases and J by 2 bases, with 11 bases between the two germline ends. The CDR3: CASSATGLNYGYTF. The CDR3 nucleotides read TGCGCCAGCAGTGCCACAGGGTTAAACTATGGCTACACCTTC.

The CDR3 protein is CASSLGFVRTYEQYF. As DNA, the CDR3 is TGTGCCAGCAGCTTAGGATTCGTCAGGACCTACGAGCAGTACTTC. The chain uses TRBV7-2 and TRBJ2-7; D remains ambiguous. V lost 1 base to trimming and J lost 2 bases, with 12 bases between them. Looked up from germline, CDR1 is SGHTA and CDR2 is FQGNSA. The CDR3 is 15 residues long.

This chain joins TRBV4-2 and TRBJ2-2; no firm D call. Deletions cut 4 bases from V and 4 bases from J, with 10 bases between. The CDR3 is 14 amino acids. Germline loops: CDR1 LGHNA, CDR2 YNFKEQ. The CDR3 here is CASSLGGLTGELFF. The CDR3 coding sequence is TGTGCCAGCAGCCTGGGTGGGCTCACCGGGGAGCTGTTTTTT.

The chain has TRBV5-1 and TRBJ2-2; TRBD1 agrees at 9 bases. This CDR3 spans 15 amino acids. The J segment lost 3 bases and the V segment lost 4 bases, leaving 4 bases of the junction unmatched. Germline V CDR1 and CDR2: SGHRS, YFSETQ. The CDR3 protein is CASSARTGDTGELFF. For the CDR3, the DNA is TGCGCCAGCAGCGCCAGGACAGGGGACACCGGGGAGCTGTTTTTT.

This clone has only a few counts. The chain carries TRBV27 and TRBJ2-7, with 11 bases matching TRBD1. With V trimmed by 9 bases and J by 5 bases, 9 bases remained unmatched. The CDR3 has 14 residues. CDR1 is MNHEY and CDR2 is SMNVEV in the germline V gene (reference sequence). The CDR3 nucleotides read TGTGCCAGTGGGACAGGGGGGTATAAAGACGAGCAGTACTTC. It codes for CASGTGGYKDEQYF.

V and J are TRBV9 and TRBJ2-1; D gene unclear. The germline V gene encodes CDR1 SGDLS and CDR2 YYNGEE. The CDR3 is 13 residues long. Trimming removed 0 bases from V and 4 bases from J, with 5 bases in between. The CDR3 spells CASSVASYNEQFF. The CDR3 DNA reads TGTGCCAGCAGCGTAGCTTCTTACAATGAGCAGTTCTTC.

The chain is built from TRBV5-6 and TRBJ2-7, with a weak D call TRBD2 (6 bases). There are 14 residues in the CDR3. V lost 10 bases, J lost 0 bases, and 17 bases lay in between. From germline, CDR1 is SGHDT and CDR2 YYEEEE. The CDR3 loop reads CASSPGRDSYEQYF. The CDR3 DNA reads TGTGCCTCCTCCCCGGGGCGGGACTCCTACGAGCAGTACTTC.

The genes are TRBV4-2 and TRBJ2-4; the D gene is possibly TRBD1 (5 bases). V shed 2 bases and J shed 5 bases, with 10 bases lying between them. Looked up from germline, CDR1 is LGHNA and CDR2 is YNFKEQ. The CDR3 runs to 14 residues. The CDR3 sequence: CASSQRGTENIQYF. The CDR3 nucleotides are TGTGCCAGCAGCCAAAGGGGCACAGAAAACATTCAGTACTTC.

Only one count was recorded for this clone. This chain connects TRBV7-3 to TRBJ1-1; D perhaps matches TRBD1 (5 bases). The CDR3 runs 13 residues. Germline values: CDR1 SGHTA, CDR2 FQGTGA. Trimming cost V 1 base and J 8 bases, with 11 bases left between them. The CDR3 here is CASSLNPGLEAFF. The CDR3 nucleotides are TGTGCCAGCAGCTTAAACCCAGGGCTAGAAGCTTTCTTT.

V is TRBV6-1 and J is TRBJ2-7; D possibly corresponds to TRBD2 (6 bases). The CDR3 runs 14 residues. Trimming pared 5 bases from V and 4 bases from J, leaving 15 bases between. The germline CDR1 and CDR2 sequences are MNHNS and SASEGT. This CDR3 is CASSPGPGGYEQYF. DNA for the CDR3: TGTGCCAGCAGTCCGGGCCCCGGGGGATACGAGCAGTACTTC.

In DNA form, the CDR3 reads TGTGCCAGCTCACCGAATTATATCACCCCGACAGGGAGTCGTGAAAAACTGTTTTTT. Protein sequence: CASSPNYITPTGSREKLFF. J is TRBJ1-4 and V is TRBV18; TRBD1 matches at 7 bases. Germline V gene data show CDR1 as KGHSH and CDR2 as LQKENI. V trimming: 3 bases; J trimming: 7 bases; junction bases outside the gene matches: 20. The CDR3 has 19 residues.

The chain couples TRBV4-2 to TRBJ2-7; no definite D call. The germline gives CDR1 LGHNA, CDR2 YNFKEQ. The CDR3 sequence is 14 residues long. V was clipped by 6 bases and J by 0 bases, with 12 bases between them. The CDR3 reads CASSVTPSSYEQYF. CDR3 DNA sequence: TGTGCCAGCAGTGTTACTCCGAGCTCCTACGAGCAGTACTTC.

The table lists this clone with a count of one. V and J are TRBV27 and TRBJ2-5, with unresolved D. Germline V CDR1 and CDR2: MNHEY, SMNVEV (reference sequence). Trimming stripped 2 bases from V and 2 bases from J, with 6 bases between. CDR3 length: 13 residues. CDR3 loop: CASSLTAQETQYF. The CDR3 nucleotides are TGTGCCAGCAGTTTAACAGCACAAGAGACCCAGTACTTC.

The rearrangement uses TRBV19 and TRBJ2-1, with D tentatively TRBD1 (6 bases). Germline CDR1 reads LNHDA; CDR2 reads SQIVND (reference sequence). V gave up 5 bases and J gave up 9 bases, with 17 bases separating them. This CDR3 has 14 amino acids. The CDR3 coding sequence is TGTGCCAGTAGTTCCGGACAGCCCACACGTGAGCAGTTCTTC. This sequence encodes CASSSGQPTREQFF.